A selection of T cell receptor beta chains follows, all from one sample in a study of blood T cell repertoires in COVID-19. Sequenced by immunoSEQ multiplex PCR; TCRdb stores in-frame clones only, minus some. Altogether roughly 140,000 clones are present, approximately 85% being singletons, with the ten largest covering roughly 8%. Source material: peripheral blood. The source of these receptors is a woman in her sixties or seventies with COVID-19, enrolled during active disease. Each CDR3 is given without its conserved first and last residue. The D gene is left open where the match is weak.

v_call	j_call	d_call	cdr3_aa
TRBV27	TRBJ2-7	TRBD2	ASSLSGSRTSHLGYEQY
TRBV10-1	TRBJ2-5	-	ASSGGPQETQY
TRBV25-1	TRBJ2-1	TRBD2	ASTQAPSGSHNEQF
TRBV29-1	TRBJ1-3	-	SVGELSGNTIY
TRBV25-1	TRBJ1-2	-	ASSVRGGNYGYT
TRBV9	TRBJ1-3	-	ASSVGGQYGNTIY
TRBV5-1	TRBJ2-1	-	ASSPDSYNEQF
TRBV6-5	TRBJ1-5	-	ASSPGHLNQPQH
TRBV6-2/TRBV6-3	TRBJ2-1	TRBD2	ASSTTSGGAREQF
TRBV3-1/TRBV3-2	TRBJ1-1	-	ASSQVAGSGTEAF
TRBV19	TRBJ1-2	TRBD1	ASSKGQGAYGYT
TRBV18	TRBJ1-5	-	ASSPQGTVSNQPQH
TRBV5-1	TRBJ1-1	-	ASSTGHHLNTEAF
TRBV5-5	TRBJ2-7	-	ASSRTGSSYEQY
TRBV18	TRBJ2-6	-	ASAPGDLLSGANVLT
TRBV14	TRBJ2-1	-	ASSPTEGVHNEQF
TRBV5-6	TRBJ1-4	-	ASTAYGTGGVSPNEKLF
TRBV7-2	TRBJ2-7	TRBD1	ASSFQGGRYEQY
TRBV25-1	TRBJ2-1	TRBD2	ASKSGREYNEQF
TRBV5-4	TRBJ1-2	TRBD1	ASSLPGPGLQGKRSGYT
TRBV15	TRBJ1-1	TRBD1	ATWGDRIVEAF
TRBV19	TRBJ1-5	-	ASSIRGSNQPQH
TRBV11-2	TRBJ1-6	-	ASSPPPGSPLH
TRBV12-3/TRBV12-4	TRBJ2-7	-	ASSSESSYEQY
TRBV28	TRBJ2-5	TRBD2	ASSTPGLARETQY
TRBV9	TRBJ1-1	-	ASSVNRDTEAF
TRBV11-3	TRBJ1-1	-	ASSLEIGAEAF
TRBV7-9	TRBJ1-2	TRBD1	ASSEGQNYGYT
TRBV7-8	TRBJ1-4	TRBD1	ASSLRGQGNEKLF
TRBV2	TRBJ2-7	-	ASGSSYEQY
TRBV15	TRBJ2-3	-	ATSRRQTSGDTQY
TRBV7-9	TRBJ1-1	-	ASSLGSNTEAF
TRBV7-8	TRBJ1-1	-	ASSPRAQGNQGTEAF
TRBV11-2	TRBJ2-7	TRBD2	ASSLDGLGSFHEQY
TRBV27	TRBJ1-2	-	ASSSEGYGYT
TRBV19	TRBJ1-2	-	ASSIDSGADGYT
TRBV19	TRBJ1-2	-	ASSPRGYGYT
TRBV11-3	TRBJ1-1	-	ASSTDTFTEAF
TRBV19	TRBJ1-2	-	ASSIILGQLNYGYT
TRBV3-1/TRBV3-2	TRBJ1-4	-	ASSPRGGVGEKLF
TRBV5-1	TRBJ2-1	TRBD2	ASSLVRLAGYEQF
TRBV5-1	TRBJ1-1	TRBD1	ASSLSGQSYEAF
TRBV28	TRBJ2-1	TRBD2	ASSEASGRASEQF
TRBV4-2	TRBJ2-3	-	ASRESWLSGTDTQY
TRBV6-1	TRBJ1-1	-	ASSGPPNTEAF
TRBV3-1/TRBV3-2	TRBJ2-3	TRBD2	ASSQVRLAGVKDTQY
TRBV2	TRBJ2-1	TRBD2	ASSENSGEGFYNEQF
TRBV20-1	TRBJ2-2	TRBD2	SASAPGLAGFGELF
TRBV2	TRBJ1-1	-	ATHRDGTEAF
TRBV5-1	TRBJ1-2	-	ASSFTTGQTYGYT
TRBV3-1/TRBV3-2	TRBJ1-2	-	ASSQDADLVYGYT
TRBV27	TRBJ1-5	-	ASSYREGNQPQH
TRBV10-2	TRBJ1-5	-	ASSEGGEINQPQH